A single sample gave rise to the 30 T cell receptor beta chains below, sequenced in a study of cytomegalovirus exposure and HLA in healthy donors. 60 Vbeta and 13 Jbeta primers were used in PCR. TCRdb's table, derived via immunoSEQ multiplex PCR, lists solely in-frame clones and lacks some. Here the sample spans 130,000 to 150,000 clones, roughly 80% being singletons. The sample was PBMCs. These receptors were taken from a woman in her 30s in good health and CMV-seronegative.

This clone showed up just a few times. V usage is TRBV5-6 and J usage is TRBJ2-1; TRBD2 is a possible D gene (6 bases). The V and J ends lost 4 bases and 12 bases respectively, with 17 bases between them. The CDR3 totals 13 residues. Germline V gene data show CDR1 as SGHDT and CDR2 as YYEEEE. CDR3 nucleotide sequence: TGTGCCAGCAGCCAAGGACTAATCCAATGGCAGTTCTTC. This codes for CASSQGLIQWQFF.

V and J are TRBV30 and TRBJ2-1; 8 bases are a match to TRBD2. The germline V gene encodes CDR1 GTSNPN and CDR2 SVGIG (reference sequence). J gave up 5 bases and V 5 bases, and 5 bases lay outside the gene matches. This CDR3 spans 13 amino acids. The CDR3 is CAWAGGWDNEQFF. CDR3 in DNA: TGTGCCTGGGCGGGGGGATGGGACAATGAGCAGTTCTTC.

The rearrangement uses TRBV5-1 and TRBJ2-7; 7 bases fit TRBD1. The length of the CDR3 is 12 residues. V dropped 3 bases and J dropped 5; count of bases not matched to a gene: 2. CDR1 is SGHRS, CDR2 YFSETQ, per germline. The DNA for the CDR3 is TGCGCCAGCAGCTGGGACAGCCACGAGCAGTACTTC. Translating it yields CASSWDSHEQYF. The full variable domain, with the rest looked up from reference TRBV5-1 and TRBJ2-7, is KAGVTQTPRYLIKTRGQQVTLSCSPISGHRSVSWYQQTPGQGLQFLFEYFSETQRNKGNFPGRFSGRQFSNSRSEMNVSTLELGDSALYLCASSWDSHEQYFGPGTRLTVT.

This clone was detected once. The chain joins TRBV2 to TRBJ1-6, with D tentatively TRBD1 (5 bases). CDR3 size: 14 residues. Trimming stripped 1 base from V and 10 bases from J, with 11 bases between. Germline values: CDR1 SNHLY, CDR2 FYNNEI. The CDR3 region is CASSEGQGGSPLHF. The CDR3 DNA is TGTGCCAGCAGTGAAGGTCAGGGAGGATCACCCCTCCACTTT.

The V and J genes are TRBV10-3 and TRBJ1-6; D might be TRBD1 (5 bases). The CDR3 loop spans 13 amino acids. V shed 8 bases and J shed 5 bases, with 10 bases lying between them. CDR1 ENHRY and CDR2 SYGVKD come from the germline V gene. CDR3 protein: CAIGEQDNSPLHF. CDR3 in DNA: TGTGCCATCGGAGAACAGGATAATTCACCCCTCCACTTT.

The chain links TRBV15 to TRBJ1-5, with TRBD1 as a possible D gene (5 bases). The CDR3 has 13 residues. V lost 5 bases and J 10 bases, leaving 15 bases between the germline ends. Per germline, CDR1 LNHNV and CDR2 YYDKDF (reference sequence). The CDR3 DNA is TGTGCCACCAGCCACCTGAACAGGTTCCCCCAGCATTTT. Encoded protein: CATSHLNRFPQHF.

This clone was observed a handful of times. The rearrangement links TRBV5-1 to TRBJ1-4, with D perhaps TRBD1 (5 bases). The CDR3 loop spans 13 amino acids. Per germline, CDR1 SGHRS and CDR2 YFSETQ. V shed 4 bases and J shed 8 bases, with 12 bases lying between them. CDR3 amino acids: CASSQAGREKLFF. Here the CDR3 DNA reads TGCGCCAGCAGCCAAGCGGGGCGCGAAAAACTGTTTTTT.

This clone was seen a single time. The CDR3 DNA is TGTGCCAGCTCACCACAAATCCCGGGACAGGGGGCCTATGGCTACACCTTC. Amino acid sequence: CASSPQIPGQGAYGYTF. This chain joins TRBV18 and TRBJ1-2; TRBD1 matches at 12 bases. CDR1 and CDR2 (germline): KGHSH, LQKENI. Unmatched junction bases numbered 7, after V lost 1 base and J lost 4 bases. This CDR3 region has 17 residues.

In nucleotides, the CDR3 is TGTGCCAGCTCACCATCGTCTCGTCCCCAGGTGGAGACCCAGTACTTC. Protein product: CASSPSSRPQVETQYF. The V call is TRBV18, the J call TRBJ2-5; D gene unclear. The CDR3 covers 16 residues. Germline V CDR1 and CDR2: KGHSH, LQKENI. Trimming removed 2 bases at V and 5 bases at J, with 18 bases between.

The chain carries TRBV30 and TRBJ2-7; 7 nucleotides agree with TRBD1. Germline loops: CDR1 GTSNPN, CDR2 SVGIG (reference sequence). This CDR3 contains 16 residues. Trimming removed 0 bases from V and 5 bases from J; junction bases left unmatched: 13. In DNA form, the CDR3 reads TGTGCCTGGAGTGTAAGTTGGCAGGGGGACCGGAACGAGCAGTACTTC. Amino acid sequence: CAWSVSWQGDRNEQYF.

The CDR3 loop is CASREAEYNEQFF. In nucleotides, the CDR3 is TGTGCCAGCAGGGAGGCCGAGTACAATGAGCAGTTCTTC. The rearrangement links TRBV2 to TRBJ2-1, with D maybe TRBD2 (5 bases). V lost 6 bases and J 4 bases, leaving 10 bases between the germline ends. Looked up from germline, CDR1 is SNHLY and CDR2 is FYNNEI. The CDR3 covers 13 residues.

The V and J genes are TRBV10-1 and TRBJ2-1; 9 bases line up with TRBD1. Losses at the gene ends were 11 bases for V and 1 base for J; bases not matched to a gene: 15. The CDR3 contains 17 residues. Germline assignment: CDR1 WNHNN and CDR2 SYGVQD (reference sequence). The CDR3 sequence is CAGRPGKGQGSYNEQFF. The CDR3 DNA reads TGCGCCGGAAGACCCGGGAAAGGACAGGGGTCCTACAATGAGCAGTTCTTC.

This chain joins TRBV7-3 and TRBJ2-3; D is ambiguous. Germline V gene sequence: CDR1 SGHTA, CDR2 FQGTGA. This CDR3 spans 14 amino acids. V shed 3 bases and J shed 2 bases, with 9 bases lying between them. CDR3 nucleotide sequence: TGTGCCAGCAGCTTTAAAGCGCCCACAGATACGCAGTATTTT. As protein: CASSFKAPTDTQYF.

The chain combines TRBV7-2 with TRBJ2-5; the match to TRBD2 covers 13 bases. J lost 4 bases, V lost 5 bases, and 10 bases had no gene match. From germline, CDR1 is SGHTA and CDR2 FQGNSA. The CDR3 totals 17 residues. CDR3 nucleotides: TGTGCCAGCAGCCGGACTAGCGGGAGATTTTTACGAGAGACCCAGTACTTC. Amino acid sequence: CASSRTSGRFLRETQYF.

This clone has a single count. This chain links TRBV29-1 with TRBJ2-7, with 10 bases lining up with TRBD2. CDR3 length: 15 amino acids. Per the germline V gene, CDR1 is SQVTM and CDR2 is ANQGSEA. With V trimmed by 4 bases and J by 4 bases, 10 bases remained unmatched. The CDR3 nucleotides read TGCAGCGTTGGCCGACTAGCGGGCGAGTATTACGAGCAGTACTTC. Translating it yields CSVGRLAGEYYEQYF.

This chain links TRBV21-1 with TRBJ2-1; the table's D call, TRBD2, was not checked against the DNA. TRBV21-1 constitutes a pseudogene. The CDR3 extends over 11 amino acids. CDR3 nucleotides: TGTGCCAGCCTAGTACCCAATGAGCAGTTCTTC. This gives the protein CASLVPNEQFF.

The chain is built from TRBV19 and TRBJ1-1; 12 bases are a match to TRBD1. The germline CDR1 and CDR2 sequences are LNHDA and SQIVND (reference sequence). This CDR3 is 16 amino acids long. Trimming removed 3 bases from V and 5 bases from J; junction bases left unmatched: 7. The CDR3 loop reads CASSIGLGQGATEAFF. CDR3 nucleotide sequence: TGTGCCAGTAGTATCGGCCTGGGACAGGGGGCGACTGAAGCTTTCTTT. Together with reference TRBV19 and TRBJ1-1, the CDR3 gives the full variable domain: DGGITQSPKYLFRKEGQNVTLSCEQNLNHDAMYWYRQDPGQGLRLIYYSQIVNDFQKGDIAEGYSVSREKKESFPLTVTSAQKNPTAFYLCASSIGLGQGATEAFFGQGTRLTVV.

The V call is TRBV7-2, the J call TRBJ2-2; 11 bases agree with TRBD2. The CDR3 runs 18 residues. Germline-derived CDR1 and CDR2 are SGHTA and FQGNSA. V shed 6 bases, J shed 5 bases, and the junction held 14 bases outside the gene matches. The CDR3 loop reads CASSPVRRLAGGTGELFF. The CDR3 DNA reads as TGTGCCAGCAGTCCAGTCAGGAGGCTAGCGGGAGGAACCGGGGAGCTGTTTTTT.

The CDR3 spells CASSLEGTSYYEQYF. The CDR3 nucleotides read TGTGCCAGCAGCTTAGAAGGGACTAGTTACTACGAGCAGTACTTC. The chain uses TRBV7-2 and TRBJ2-5, with 8 nucleotides matching TRBD2. The assigned J gene may be wrong: the sequence end matches TRBJ2-7 better. This CDR3 region has 15 residues. Germline V lookup: CDR1 SGHTA, CDR2 FQGNSA.

The rearrangement uses TRBV23-1 and TRBJ1-5, with a possible D match to TRBD1 (6 bases). TRBV23-1 is annotated as an ORF whose role is uncertain. The CDR3 is 12 residues long. V lost 9 bases and J lost 5, with 11 bases in between. The CDR3 reads CARQGEDQPQHF. The CDR3 bases are TGCGCCAGACAGGGAGAGGATCAGCCCCAGCATTTT.

A few counts support this clone. In nucleotides, the CDR3 is TGTGCCAGCAGCCCTGGGACAGGGGACACTGAAGCTTTCTTT. Its translation: CASSPGTGDTEAFF. This chain connects TRBV27 to TRBJ1-1, with 10 bases aligning to TRBD1. V trimming: 6 bases; J trimming: 3 bases; junction bases outside the gene matches: 4. Germline V CDR1 and CDR2: MNHEY, SMNVEV (reference sequence). CDR3 length equals 14 residues.

The chain is built from TRBV27 and TRBJ1-5; D not certain. The CDR3 is 13 amino acids. Trimming took off 2 bases at V and 6 bases at J, with 8 bases between the two ends. Germline CDR1 and CDR2: MNHEY and SMNVEV (reference sequence). Written as DNA, the CDR3 is TGTGCCAGCAGTTTAGAGGAGGGTCAGCCCCAGCATTTT. It translates to CASSLEEGQPQHF.

The chain uses TRBV30 and TRBJ1-2; D perhaps matches TRBD1 (6 bases). CDR3 length: 13 amino acids. The germline gives CDR1 GTSNPN, CDR2 SVGIG (reference sequence). V was trimmed by 0 bases and J by 8 bases, leaving 13 bases between them. The CDR3 DNA follows: TGTGCCTGGAGTGTATCGGCAGGGGCGGGCTACACCTTC. Protein product: CAWSVSAGAGYTF. Full variable domain (missing parts from reference TRBV30 and TRBJ1-2): SQTIHQWPATLVQPVGSPLSLECTVEGTSNPNLYWYRQAAGRGLQLLFYSVGIGQISSEVPQNLSASRPQDRQFILSSKKLLLSDSGFYLCAWSVSAGAGYTFGSGTRLTVV.

Concerning this clone itself: Additional DNA sequences in this sample encode the identical CDR3. The chain links TRBV25-1 to TRBJ1-5; TRBD1 matches at 7 bases. V was clipped by 6 bases and J by 0 bases; unmatched bases: 2. CDR1 and CDR2 (germline): MGHDK, SYGVNS. The CDR3 length is 14 residues. The CDR3, as DNA: TGTGCCAGCAGCCGGACAGGTAGCAATCAGCCCCAGCATTTT. Encoded protein: CASSRTGSNQPQHF.

CDR3 coding DNA: TGTGCCAGCAGCTCCCCCGGGGGTACGCAGTATTTT. Translation: CASSSPGGTQYF. The J gene is TRBJ2-3, the V gene TRBV13, with D possibly TRBD2 on 6 matching bases. The CDR3 loop spans 12 amino acids. Trimming stripped 4 bases from V and 8 bases from J, with 10 bases between. Germline CDR1 reads PRHDT; CDR2 reads FYEKMQ (reference sequence).

This chain uses TRBV30 with TRBJ1-1, with no clear D. Trimming cost V 2 bases and J 3 bases, with 13 bases left between them. Germline V gene data show CDR1 as GTSNPN and CDR2 as SVGIG (reference sequence). The CDR3 covers 14 residues. The CDR3 coding sequence is TGTGCCTGGAGTCCTGACCCGAGGGACACTGAAGCTTTCTTT. Translating it yields CAWSPDPRDTEAFF. Together with reference TRBV30 and TRBJ1-1, the CDR3 gives the full variable domain: SQTIHQWPATLVQPVGSPLSLECTVEGTSNPNLYWYRQAAGRGLQLLFYSVGIGQISSEVPQNLSASRPQDRQFILSSKKLLLSDSGFYLCAWSPDPRDTEAFFGQGTRLTVV.

This clone was counted once. V and J are TRBV28 and TRBJ1-1; TRBD1 matches 7 bases. V trimming: 2 bases; J trimming: 7 bases; junction bases outside the gene matches: 4. This CDR3 has 13 amino acids. Germline CDR1 and CDR2: MDHEN and SYDVKM. The CDR3 loop reads CASSLEGAGEAFF. DNA for the CDR3: TGTGCCAGCAGTTTAGAGGGGGCCGGTGAAGCTTTCTTT.

This chain connects TRBV28 to TRBJ2-3, with D perhaps TRBD2 (5 bases). V lost 2 bases to trimming and J lost 1 base, with 10 bases between them. CDR1 MDHEN and CDR2 SYDVKM come from the germline V gene. This CDR3 comprises 15 residues. The CDR3 loop reads CASSLRGTGTDTQYF. The CDR3 region has the DNA TGTGCCAGCAGTTTACGGGGTACGGGCACAGATACGCAGTATTTT.

This chain connects TRBV4-1 to TRBJ2-4, with a tentative D call TRBD2 (6 bases). The CDR3 is 16 amino acids. CDR1 is MGHRA, CDR2 YSYEKL, per germline. V dropped 1 base and J dropped 4 bases, with 14 bases sitting between them. The CDR3 here is CASSQVMGLGKNIQYF. The CDR3 DNA sequence: TGCGCCAGCAGCCAAGTGATGGGACTCGGGAAAAACATTCAGTACTTC.

The gene calls are TRBV11-2 and TRBJ2-5, with 8 bases fitting TRBD1. Germline V lookup: CDR1 SGHAT, CDR2 FQNNGV. V gave up 4 bases and J gave up 4 bases; unmatched junction bases: 8. This CDR3 region has 15 residues. CDR3 protein: CASSSPDRERETQYF. The DNA for the CDR3 is TGTGCCAGCAGCTCCCCGGACAGGGAGAGAGAGACCCAGTACTTC.